This TCR beta chain is drawn from a study of shared clonotypes between healthy human individuals. Study-level points and caveats: Rarefaction gave evidence that sorted-subset sequencing remained incomplete despite large depth.

Worth noting for this clone: Its antigen is not known. Other DNA sequences of this sample code for an identical CDR3.

Terminally differentiated effector memory CD45RA+ cells were excluded by CCR7 positive selection of CD45RO-negative cells. Sorted-subset replicate PCRs used about 200 ng DNA, about 30,000 T cell genomes. The repertoire was sequenced with immunoSEQ multiplex PCR; TCRdb's copy has only in-frame clones and lacks some. This table holds about 1,900,000 clones, approximately 95% found once. The CDR3 sequence is 14 residues long. V trimming: 1 base; J trimming: 2 bases; junction bases outside the gene matches: 2. Per germline, CDR1 LNHDA and CDR2 SQIVND (reference sequence). This rearrangement joins TRBV19 to TRBJ2-7, with 7 bases lining up with TRBD2. Sample: naive CD8+ T cells sorted from blood. The TCR was taken from a young man in good health. In DNA, the CDR3 is TGTGCCAGTAGTATAGCTAGCGGTACCTACGAGCAGTACTTC. This encodes CASSIASGTYEQYF.